The clone carrying this TCR beta chain was detected a few times. The data belong to a study of control samples from healthy donors and cancer patients. The table came from immunoSEQ multiplex PCR; TCRdb's copy has only in-frame clones and leaves some out. The data hold 150,000 to 200,000 clones, with about nine tenths observed a single time. The CDR3 length is 14 residues. Trimming shortened V by 4 bases and J by 0 bases, and 6 bases separated the two germline ends. The V gene's germline CDR1 is LNHDA and CDR2 SQIVND (reference sequence). This clonotype was obtained from a woman aged 30 to 39 in good health. The chain has TRBV19 and TRBJ1-4, with D perhaps matching TRBD1 (6 bases). The source material was blood. The chain's CDR3 is CASSNRATNEKLFF. CDR3 DNA: TGTGCCAGTAGTAACAGGGCAACTAATGAAAAACTGTTTTTT.